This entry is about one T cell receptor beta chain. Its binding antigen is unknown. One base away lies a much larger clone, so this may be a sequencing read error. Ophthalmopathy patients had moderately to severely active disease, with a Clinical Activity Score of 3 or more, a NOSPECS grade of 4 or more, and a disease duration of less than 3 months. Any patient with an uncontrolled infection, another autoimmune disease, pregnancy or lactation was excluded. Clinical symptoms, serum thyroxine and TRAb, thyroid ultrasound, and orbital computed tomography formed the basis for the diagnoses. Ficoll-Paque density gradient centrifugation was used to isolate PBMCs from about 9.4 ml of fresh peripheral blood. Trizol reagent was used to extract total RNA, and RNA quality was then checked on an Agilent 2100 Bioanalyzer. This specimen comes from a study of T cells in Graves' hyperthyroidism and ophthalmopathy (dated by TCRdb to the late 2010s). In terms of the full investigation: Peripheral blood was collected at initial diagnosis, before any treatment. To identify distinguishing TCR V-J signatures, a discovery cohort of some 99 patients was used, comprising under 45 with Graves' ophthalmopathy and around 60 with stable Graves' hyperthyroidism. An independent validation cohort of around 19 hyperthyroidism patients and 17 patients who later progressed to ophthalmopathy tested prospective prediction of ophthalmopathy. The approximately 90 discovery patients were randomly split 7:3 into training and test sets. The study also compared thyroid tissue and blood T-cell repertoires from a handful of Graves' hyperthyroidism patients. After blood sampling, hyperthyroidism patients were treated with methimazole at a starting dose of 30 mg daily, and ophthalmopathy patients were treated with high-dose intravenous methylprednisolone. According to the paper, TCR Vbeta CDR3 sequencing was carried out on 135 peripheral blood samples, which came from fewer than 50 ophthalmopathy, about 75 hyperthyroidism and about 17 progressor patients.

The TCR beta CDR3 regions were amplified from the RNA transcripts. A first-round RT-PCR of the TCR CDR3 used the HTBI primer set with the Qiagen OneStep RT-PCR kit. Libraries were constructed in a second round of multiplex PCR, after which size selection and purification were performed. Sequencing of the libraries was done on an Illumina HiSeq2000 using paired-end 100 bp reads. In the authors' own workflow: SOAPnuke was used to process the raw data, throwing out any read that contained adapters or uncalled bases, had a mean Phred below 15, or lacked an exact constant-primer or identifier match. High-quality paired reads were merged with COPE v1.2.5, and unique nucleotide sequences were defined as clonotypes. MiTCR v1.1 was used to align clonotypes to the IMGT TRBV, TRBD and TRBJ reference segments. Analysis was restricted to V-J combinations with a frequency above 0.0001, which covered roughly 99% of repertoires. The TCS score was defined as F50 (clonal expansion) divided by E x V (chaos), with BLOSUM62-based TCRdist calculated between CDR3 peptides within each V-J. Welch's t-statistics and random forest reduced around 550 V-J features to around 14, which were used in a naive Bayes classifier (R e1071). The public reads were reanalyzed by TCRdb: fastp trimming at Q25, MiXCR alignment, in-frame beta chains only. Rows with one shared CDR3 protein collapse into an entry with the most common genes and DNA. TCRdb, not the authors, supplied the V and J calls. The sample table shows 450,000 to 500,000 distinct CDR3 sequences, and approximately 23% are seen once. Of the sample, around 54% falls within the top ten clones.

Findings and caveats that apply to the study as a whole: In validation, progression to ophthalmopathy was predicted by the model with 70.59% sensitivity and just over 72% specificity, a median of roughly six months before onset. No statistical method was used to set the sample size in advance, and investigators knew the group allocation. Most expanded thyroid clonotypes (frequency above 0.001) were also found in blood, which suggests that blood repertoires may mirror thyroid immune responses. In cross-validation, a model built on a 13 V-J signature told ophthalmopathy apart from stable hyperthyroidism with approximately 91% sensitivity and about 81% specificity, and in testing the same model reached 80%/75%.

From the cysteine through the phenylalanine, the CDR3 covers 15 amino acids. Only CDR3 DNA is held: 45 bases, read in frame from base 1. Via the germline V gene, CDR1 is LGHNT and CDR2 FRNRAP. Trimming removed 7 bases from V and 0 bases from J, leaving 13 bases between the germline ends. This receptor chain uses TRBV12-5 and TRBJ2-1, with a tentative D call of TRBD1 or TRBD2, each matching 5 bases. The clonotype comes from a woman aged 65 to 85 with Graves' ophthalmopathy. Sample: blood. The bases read TGTGCTAGTGAACTGGGACGTAGCTCCTACAATGAGCAGTTCTTC. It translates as CASELGRSSYNEQFF.